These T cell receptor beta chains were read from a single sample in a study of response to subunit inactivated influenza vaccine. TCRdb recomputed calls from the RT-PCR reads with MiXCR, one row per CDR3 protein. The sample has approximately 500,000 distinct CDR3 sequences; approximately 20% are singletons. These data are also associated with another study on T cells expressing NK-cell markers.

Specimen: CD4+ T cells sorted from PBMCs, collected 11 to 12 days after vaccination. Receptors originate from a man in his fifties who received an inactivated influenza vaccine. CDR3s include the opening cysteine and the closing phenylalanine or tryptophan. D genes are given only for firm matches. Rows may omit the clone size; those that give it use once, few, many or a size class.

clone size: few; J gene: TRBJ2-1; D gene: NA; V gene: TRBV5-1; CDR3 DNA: TGCGCCAGCAGCTCCGGCCAACTAGCTAATGAGCAGTTCTTC; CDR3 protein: CASSSGQLANEQFF
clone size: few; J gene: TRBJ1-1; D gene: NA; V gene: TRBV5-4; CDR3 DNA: TGTGCCAGCAGCCAGAGACAGACCGGGGACACTGAAGCTTTCTTT; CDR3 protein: CASSQRQTGDTEAFF
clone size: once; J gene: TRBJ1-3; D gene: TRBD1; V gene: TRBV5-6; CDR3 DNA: TGTGCCAGCAGCCGTCTGGACAGGGAAGGGGGAAACACCATATATTTT; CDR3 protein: CASSRLDREGGNTIYF
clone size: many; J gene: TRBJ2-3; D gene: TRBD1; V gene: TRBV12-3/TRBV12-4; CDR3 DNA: TGTGCCAGCAGTTTCACGGGACAGGGGGGTGATACGCAGTATTTT; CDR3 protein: CASSFTGQGGDTQYF
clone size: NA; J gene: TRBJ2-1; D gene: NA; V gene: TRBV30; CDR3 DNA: TGTGCCTGGACTGACCGAAACTCCTACAATGAGCAGTTCTTC; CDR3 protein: CAWTDRNSYNEQFF
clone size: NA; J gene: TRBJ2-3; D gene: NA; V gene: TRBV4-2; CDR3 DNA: TGTGCCAGCAGCCAAGAAGTCGGTCTTTTAGGGGCCCACACAGATACGCAGTATTTT; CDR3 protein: CASSQEVGLLGAHTDTQYF
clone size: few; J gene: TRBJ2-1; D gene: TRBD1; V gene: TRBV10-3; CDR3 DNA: TGTGCCATCAGTCGACAGGGTCTGGGCAATGAGCAGTTCTTC; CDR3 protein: CAISRQGLGNEQFF
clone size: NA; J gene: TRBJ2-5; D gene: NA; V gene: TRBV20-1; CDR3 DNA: TGCAGTGTAGACTCAGGGTACCAAGAGACCCAGTACTTC; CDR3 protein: CSVDSGYQETQYF
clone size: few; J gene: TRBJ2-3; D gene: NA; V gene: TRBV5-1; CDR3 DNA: TGCGCCAGCAACTTCGGGCAAGACACAGATACGCAGTATTTT; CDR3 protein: CASNFGQDTDTQYF
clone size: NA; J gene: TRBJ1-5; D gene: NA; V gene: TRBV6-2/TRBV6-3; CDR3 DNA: TGTGCCAGCAGCAATCAGTTAACCCAGCCCCAGCATTTT; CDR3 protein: CASSNQLTQPQHF
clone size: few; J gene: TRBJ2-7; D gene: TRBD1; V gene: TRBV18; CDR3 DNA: TGTGCCAGCTCCCGGGACAGGACATCCTACGAGCAGTACTTC; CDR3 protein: CASSRDRTSYEQYF
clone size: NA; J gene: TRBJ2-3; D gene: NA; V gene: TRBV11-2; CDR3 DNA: TGTGCCAGCAGCCCCTTCGTGGGGGATACGCAGTATTTT; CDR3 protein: CASSPFVGDTQYF
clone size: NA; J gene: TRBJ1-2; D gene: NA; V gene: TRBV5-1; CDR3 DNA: TGCGCCAGCAGCTTGGCCGGCAGGGAGAACTATGGCTACACCTTC; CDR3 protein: CASSLAGRENYGYTF
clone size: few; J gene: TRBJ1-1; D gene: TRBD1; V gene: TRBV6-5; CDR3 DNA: TGTGCCAGCAGTTTACTACCTAGACAGGGGGCACACGAAGCTTTCTTT; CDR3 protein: CASSLLPRQGAHEAFF
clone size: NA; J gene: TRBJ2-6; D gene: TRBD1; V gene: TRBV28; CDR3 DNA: TGTGCCAGCAGTTTAAGGACAGGGCGCTTGTCCTCTGGGGCCAACGTCCTGACTTTC; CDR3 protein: CASSLRTGRLSSGANVLTF
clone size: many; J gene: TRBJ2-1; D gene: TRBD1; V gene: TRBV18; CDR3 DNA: TGTGCCAGCTCACCACCTAGGGACAGGGTCGATGAGCAGTTCTTC; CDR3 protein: CASSPPRDRVDEQFF
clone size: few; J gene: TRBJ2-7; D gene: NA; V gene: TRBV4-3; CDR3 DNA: TGCGCCAGCAGCCAAGATCTTCTGGGGGGAGTCTACGAGCAGTACTTC; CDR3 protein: CASSQDLLGGVYEQYF
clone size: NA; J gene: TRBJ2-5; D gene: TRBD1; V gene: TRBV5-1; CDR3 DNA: TGCGCCAGCAGCTTGCTCGGGACAGTTGTAGAGACCCAGTACTTC; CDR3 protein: CASSLLGTVVETQYF
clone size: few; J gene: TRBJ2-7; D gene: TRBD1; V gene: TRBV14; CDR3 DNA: TGTGCCAGCACCCATACAGGGGGCGAGCAGTACTTC; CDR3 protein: CASTHTGGEQYF
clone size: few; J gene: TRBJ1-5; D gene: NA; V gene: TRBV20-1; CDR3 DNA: TGCAGTGCTTCACAGGGATATAGCAATCAGCCCCAGCATTTT; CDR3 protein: CSASQGYSNQPQHF
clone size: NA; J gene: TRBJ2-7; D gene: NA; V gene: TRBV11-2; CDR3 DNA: TGTGCCAGCAGCTTAGGCCGATCCCCTAAGCAGTACTTC; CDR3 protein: CASSLGRSPKQYF
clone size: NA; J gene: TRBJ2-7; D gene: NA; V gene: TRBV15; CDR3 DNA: TGTGCCACCAGCCTCCCAGGGGAGGGATACGAGCAGTACTTC; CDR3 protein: CATSLPGEGYEQYF
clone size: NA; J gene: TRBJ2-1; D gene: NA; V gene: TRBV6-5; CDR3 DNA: TGTGCCAGCAGTTACTCGATCCAGAGCTCCTACAATGAGCAGTTCTTC; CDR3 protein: CASSYSIQSSYNEQFF
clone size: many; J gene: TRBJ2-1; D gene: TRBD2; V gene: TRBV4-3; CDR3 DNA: TGCGCCAGCAGCCAAGAGGCTAGCGGGGGGGTAGTTAATGAGCAGTTCTTC; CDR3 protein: CASSQEASGGVVNEQFF
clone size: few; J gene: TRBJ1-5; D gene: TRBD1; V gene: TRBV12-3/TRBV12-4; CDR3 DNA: TGTGCCAGCAGGGACAGGGCGGGGGGTCAGCCCCAGCATTTT; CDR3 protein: CASRDRAGGQPQHF
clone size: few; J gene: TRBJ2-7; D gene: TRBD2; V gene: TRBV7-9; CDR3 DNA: TGTGCCAGCAGCCGTGGGGAGGGTATTATCCTTGAGGAGCAGTACTTC; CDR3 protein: CASSRGEGIILEEQYF